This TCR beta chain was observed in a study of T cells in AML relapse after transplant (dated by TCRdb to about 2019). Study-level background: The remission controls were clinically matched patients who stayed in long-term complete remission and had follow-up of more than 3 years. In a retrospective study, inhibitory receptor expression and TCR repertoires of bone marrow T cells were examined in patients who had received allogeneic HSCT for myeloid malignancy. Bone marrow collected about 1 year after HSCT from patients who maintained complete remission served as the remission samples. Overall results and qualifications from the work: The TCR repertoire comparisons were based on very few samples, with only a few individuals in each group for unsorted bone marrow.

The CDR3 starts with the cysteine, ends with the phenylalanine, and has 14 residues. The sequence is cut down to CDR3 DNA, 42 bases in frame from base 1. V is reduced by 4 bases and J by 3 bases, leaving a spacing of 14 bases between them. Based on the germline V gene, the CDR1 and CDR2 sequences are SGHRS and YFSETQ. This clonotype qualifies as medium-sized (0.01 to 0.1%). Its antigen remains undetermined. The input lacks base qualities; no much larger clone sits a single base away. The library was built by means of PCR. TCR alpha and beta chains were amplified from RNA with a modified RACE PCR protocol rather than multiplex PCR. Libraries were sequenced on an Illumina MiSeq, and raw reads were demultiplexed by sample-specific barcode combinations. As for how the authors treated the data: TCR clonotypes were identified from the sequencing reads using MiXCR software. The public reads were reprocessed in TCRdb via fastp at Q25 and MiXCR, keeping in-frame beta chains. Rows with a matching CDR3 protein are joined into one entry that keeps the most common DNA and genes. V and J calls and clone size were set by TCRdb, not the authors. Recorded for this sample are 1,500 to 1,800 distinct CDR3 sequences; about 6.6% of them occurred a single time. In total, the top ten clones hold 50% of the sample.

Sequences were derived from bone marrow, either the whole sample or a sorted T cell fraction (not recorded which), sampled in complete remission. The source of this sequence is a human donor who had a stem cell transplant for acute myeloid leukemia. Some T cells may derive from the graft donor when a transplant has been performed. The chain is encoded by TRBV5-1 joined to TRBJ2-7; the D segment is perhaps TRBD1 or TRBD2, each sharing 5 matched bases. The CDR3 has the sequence CASSPRPGGYEQYF. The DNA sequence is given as TGCGCCAGCAGCCCCCGTCCTGGGGGCTACGAGCAGTACTTC.